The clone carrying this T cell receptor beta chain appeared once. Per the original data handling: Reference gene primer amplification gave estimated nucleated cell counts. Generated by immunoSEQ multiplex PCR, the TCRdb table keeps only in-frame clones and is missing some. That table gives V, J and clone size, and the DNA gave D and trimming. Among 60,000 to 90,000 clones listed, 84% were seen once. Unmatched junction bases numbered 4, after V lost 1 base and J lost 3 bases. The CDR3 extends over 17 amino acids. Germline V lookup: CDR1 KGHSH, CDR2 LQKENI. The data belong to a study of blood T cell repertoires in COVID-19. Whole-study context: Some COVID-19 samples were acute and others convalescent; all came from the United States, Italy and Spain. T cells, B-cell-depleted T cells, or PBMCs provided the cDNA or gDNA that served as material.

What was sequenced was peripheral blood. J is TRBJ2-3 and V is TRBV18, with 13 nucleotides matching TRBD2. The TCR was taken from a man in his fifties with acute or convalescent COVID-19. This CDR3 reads CASSPLPGLAGTDTQYF. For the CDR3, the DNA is TGTGCCAGCTCACCACTGCCGGGACTAGCGGGGACAGATACGCAGTATTTT. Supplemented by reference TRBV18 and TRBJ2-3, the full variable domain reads NAGVMQNPRHLVRRRGQEARLRCSPMKGHSHVYWYRQLPEEGLKFMVYLQKENIIDESGMPKERFSAEFPKEGPSILRIQQVVRGDSAAYFCASSPLPGLAGTDTQYFGPGTRLTVL.